The 26 T cell receptor beta chains in this list originate from one sample, sequenced in a study of human T cells and chemical hapten exposure. TCRdb recomputed calls from the RACE reads with MiXCR, one row per CDR3 protein. The top ten clones hold about 4.2% of a sample with over 65,000 distinct CDR3 sequences, over 8.5% of them seen once. Time point in this sample: patch test 1, 2 weeks after DPC sensitization. Treatment here: therapeutic diphenylcyclopropenone sensitization with weekly scalp DPC. Sequencing used whole blood, obtained in connection with sensitization to the hapten diphenylcyclopropenone (DPC). The receptors shown here come from a woman between 45 and 60 years old with alopecia areata. Some clones in this sample may be carry-over from other donors' samples.

This clonotype was counted at least ten times. The gene calls are TRBV29-1 and TRBJ1-1; no clear D gene. CDR1 is SQVTM and CDR2 is ANQGSEA in the germline V gene. The germline V and J ends were trimmed by 1 base and 0 bases, with 0 bases remaining between them. The CDR3 totals 11 residues. The CDR3 region is CSVEVNTEAFF. The CDR3 DNA follows: TGCAGCGTTGAAGTGAACACTGAAGCTTTCTTT. The full variable domain, completed using reference TRBV29-1 and TRBJ1-1, is SAVISQKPSRDICQRGTSLTIQCQVDSQVTMMFWYRQQPGQSLTLIATANQGSEATYESGFVIDKFPISRPNLTFSTLTVSNMSPEDSSIYLCSVEVNTEAFFGQGTRLTVV.

DNA of the CDR3: TGTGCCAGCAGCGTCGACAGCGACCGGAACACTGAAGCTTTCTTT. Protein: CASSVDSDRNTEAFF. The chain is built from TRBV9 and TRBJ1-1, with D possibly matching TRBD1 (5 bases). Germline assignment: CDR1 SGDLS and CDR2 YYNGEE. CDR3 length: 15 residues. V lost 2 bases, J lost 1 base, and 12 bases lay in between.

This clonotype was counted only a few times. V usage is TRBV9 and J usage is TRBJ1-4, with TRBD1 matching over 7 bases. V trimming: 2 bases; J trimming: 8 bases; junction bases outside the gene matches: 6. Per the germline V gene, CDR1 is SGDLS and CDR2 is YYNGEE. This CDR3 has 14 amino acids. The CDR3 bases are TGTGCCAGCAGCGTCGGCCAGGGGGGAGAAAAACTGTTTTTT. The encoded protein is CASSVGQGGEKLFF.

This clonotype was seen a single time. A much more abundant neighbour one base away suggests this may be a read error. This rearrangement joins TRBV11-1 to TRBJ2-3; D possibly corresponds to TRBD2 (6 bases). The germline CDR1 and CDR2 sequences are SGHAT and FQDESV (reference sequence). CDR3 length: 13 residues. The CDR3 region has the DNA TGTGCCAGCAGCTTAGGCGGGGCAGATTCGCAGTATTTT. Its protein product is CASSLGGADSQYF. The whole variable domain, filled in from reference TRBV11-1 and TRBJ2-3, reads EAEVAQSPRYKITEKSQAVAFWCDPISGHATLYWYRQILGQGPELLVQFQDESVVDDSQLPKDRFSAERLKGVDSTLKIQPAELGDSAMYLCASSLGGADSQYFGPGTRLTVL.

This clonotype was counted ten times or more. CDR3 sequence reads: CASSLRRTLRNAFF. The CDR3 region has the DNA TGTGCCAGCAGTTTACGCCGGACTCTTCGGAACGCTTTCTTT. The genes are TRBV27 and TRBJ1-1; D gene uncertain. CDR1 is MNHEY and CDR2 is SMNVEV in the germline V gene (reference sequence). The V end lost 2 bases, the J end lost 11 bases, and 18 bases lay between the germline ends. CDR3 length: 14 amino acids.

This chain uses TRBV29-1 with TRBJ2-5; 8 nucleotides line up with TRBD1. CDR3 length equals 12 residues. The trim removed 6 bases at V and 1 base at J, leaving 1 base unmatched. CDR1 and CDR2 from the germline V gene are SQVTM and ANQGSEA. For the CDR3, the DNA is TGCAGCGTCGACAGGGGCCAAGAGACCCAGTACTTC. Amino acid sequence: CSVDRGQETQYF.

This rearrangement joins TRBV18 to TRBJ1-4, with 10 bases matching TRBD1. Germline V gene data show CDR1 as KGHSH and CDR2 as LQKENI. The V segment lost 3 bases and the J segment 2 bases; nucleotides outside the gene matches: 3. The CDR3 is 16 amino acids. Written as DNA, the CDR3 is TGTGCCAGCTCACCGACAGGGGGCGCGACTAATGAAAAACTGTTTTTT. It translates to CASSPTGGATNEKLFF.

The chain links TRBV18 to TRBJ2-3; 8 bases line up with TRBD1. The junction had 10 bases not matched to a gene; V was cut back by 4 bases and J by 4 bases. There are 16 residues in the CDR3. Germline CDR1 and CDR2: KGHSH and LQKENI. The CDR3 DNA follows: TGTGCCAGCTCACTTGTCGGACAGGGTAACGCAGATACGCAGTATTTT. Its translation: CASSLVGQGNADTQYF.

This clonotype was found a few times. V and J are TRBV12-2 and TRBJ1-1. TRBV12-2 is a listed pseudogene. This CDR3 region has 17 residues. The CDR3: CASRLAGEQASCTEAFF. The CDR3, as DNA: TGTGCAAGTCGCTTAGCGGGAGAGCAGGCGAGTTGCACTGAAGCTTTCTTT.

The V gene is TRBV5-1, the J gene TRBJ1-1; TRBD1 might be the D (6 bases). This CDR3 region has 11 residues. Looked up from germline, CDR1 is SGHRS and CDR2 is YFSETQ. The V end lost 6 bases, the J end lost 8 bases, and 11 bases lay between the germline ends. The CDR3 spells CASTLGTEAFF. CDR3 DNA sequence: TGCGCCAGCACCCTTGGGACAGAAGCTTTCTTT.

This clonotype was observed many times. The chain joins TRBV6-1 to TRBJ2-7; the match to TRBD1 covers 9 bases. The CDR3 is 14 amino acids. V shed 6 bases, J shed 6 bases, and the junction held 9 bases outside the gene matches. Germline V gene sequence: CDR1 MNHNS, CDR2 SASEGT. CDR3 amino acids: CASRAGTGFGEQYF. The CDR3 DNA sequence: TGTGCCAGCAGAGCCGGGACAGGGTTCGGCGAGCAGTACTTC.

This clonotype was seen only a few times. The gene calls are TRBV2 and TRBJ2-1; D not certain. This CDR3 has 14 residues. Per germline, CDR1 SNHLY and CDR2 FYNNEI. The V end was cut by 4 bases, the J end by 0 bases, with 7 bases between. The CDR3, as DNA: TGTGCCAGCAGTGCTCTTAGCTCCTACAATGAGCAGTTCTTC. The encoded protein is CASSALSSYNEQFF.

This clonotype was seen a few times. The conserved phenylalanine or tryptophan is not found at the CDR3 terminus, so this likely reflects a read error. The genes are TRBV5-1 and TRBJ2-3; weak D call: TRBD1 (7 bases). V was clipped by 0 bases and J by 3 bases, with 11 bases between them. The germline gives CDR1 SGHRS, CDR2 YFSETQ. CDR3 length equals 15 residues. The CDR3 region is CASSLDAGGTDTQYL. Written as DNA, the CDR3 is TGCGCCAGCAGCTTGGATGCAGGGGGGACAGATACGCAGTATTTG.

This rearrangement joins TRBV7-9 to TRBJ2-3, with unresolved D. The CDR3 totals 15 residues. Trimming removed 5 bases at V and 0 bases at J, with 12 bases between. CDR1 is SEHNR, CDR2 FQNEAQ, per germline (reference sequence). CDR3 sequence (DNA): TGTGCCAGCAGCCCAGCGATCTCTAGCACAGATACGCAGTATTTT. Translated: CASSPAISSTDTQYF. Full variable domain (remainder filled in from reference TRBV7-9 and TRBJ2-3): DTGVSQNPRHKITKRGQNVTFRCDPISEHNRLYWYRQTLGQGPEFLTYFQNEAQLEKSRLLSDRFSAERPKGSFSTLEIQRTEQGDSAMYLCASSPAISSTDTQYFGPGTRLTVL.

This clonotype appeared many times. The gene calls are TRBV18 and TRBJ2-3; D is tentatively TRBD1 or TRBD2 (6 bases each). This CDR3 has 18 residues. Germline loops: CDR1 KGHSH, CDR2 LQKENI. Trimming took 1 base from V and 4 from J, leaving 21 bases between them. CDR3 DNA sequence: TGTGCCAGCTCACCACGACGGATCCTAGCCGGGGGCCCAGATACGCAGTATTTT. It encodes CASSPRRILAGGPDTQYF.

This clonotype has more than one count but fewer than ten. This rearrangement joins TRBV7-9 to TRBJ2-5, with a possible D match to TRBD2 (6 bases). The V gene's germline CDR1 is SEHNR and CDR2 FQNEAQ (reference sequence). This CDR3 region has 17 residues. V lost 0 bases and J 4 bases, leaving 18 bases between the germline ends. CDR3 nucleotide sequence: TGTGCCAGCAGCTTAGCCGGAAGGGGAGGTCGGCGAGAGACCCAGTACTTC. Translation gives CASSLAGRGGRRETQYF.

In this sample, this clonotype turned up many times. This chain joins TRBV27 and TRBJ2-1, with D possibly matching TRBD2 (6 bases). With 3 bases removed from V and 2 bases from J, the gap between germline ends came to 11 bases. Germline loops: CDR1 MNHEY, CDR2 SMNVEV (reference sequence). The CDR3 extends over 15 amino acids. CDR3 DNA sequence: TGTGCCAGCAGTTTCGCGGGACCCACCTACAATGAGCAGTTCTTC. Translation gives CASSFAGPTYNEQFF.

Only a few counts were recorded for this clonotype. This chain joins TRBV6-5 and TRBJ2-7; D is undetermined. Trimming stripped 5 bases from V and 4 bases from J, with 12 bases between. CDR1 and CDR2 (germline): MNHEY, SVGAGI. The CDR3 covers 13 residues. The CDR3 loop reads CASSDPGWYEQYF. In nucleotides, the CDR3 is TGTGCCAGCAGTGACCCCGGTTGGTACGAGCAGTACTTC.

This clonotype came up a few times. The gene calls are TRBV9 and TRBJ2-3, with D perhaps matching TRBD1 (6 bases). The CDR3 covers 16 residues. V was clipped by 0 bases and J by 0 bases, with 11 bases between them. Germline lookup yields CDR1 SGDLS and CDR2 YYNGEE. The CDR3 DNA reads TGTGCCAGCAGCGTAGACGGGACATATAGCACAGATACGCAGTATTTT. This encodes CASSVDGTYSTDTQYF.

This clonotype occurred a few times. V is TRBV20-1 and J is TRBJ1-2; D gene ambiguous. The CDR3 runs to 13 residues. Trimming stripped 1 base from V and 4 bases from J, with 10 bases between. CDR1 DFQATT and CDR2 SNEGSKA come from the germline V gene (reference sequence). In DNA, the CDR3 is TGCAGTGCTAGAGGGGATAAGCCCTATGGCTACACCTTC. Protein sequence: CSARGDKPYGYTF.

This clonotype was found a few times. The gene calls are TRBV7-8 and TRBJ2-3; the D call may be TRBD1 or TRBD2 (5 bases each). Looked up from germline, CDR1 is SGHVS and CDR2 is FQNEAQ. CDR3 size: 16 residues. Trimming pared 8 bases from V and 2 bases from J, leaving 20 bases between. The CDR3 here is CASAYEGLVITDTQYF. DNA for the CDR3: TGTGCCAGCGCCTATGAGGGGCTAGTCATCACAGATACGCAGTATTTT.

The chain employs TRBV5-1 and TRBJ2-3; 9 nucleotides line up with TRBD2. The CDR3 covers 16 residues. The ends lost 3 bases at V and 3 bases at J; junction bases unmatched: 8. CDR1 and CDR2 from the germline V gene are SGHRS and YFSETQ. Here the CDR3 reads CASSYSGGIVTDTQYF. CDR3 coding DNA: TGCGCCAGCAGCTATAGCGGGGGTATTGTGACAGATACGCAGTATTTT.

This clonotype was counted between two and nine times. The rearrangement links TRBV6-1 to TRBJ1-2; D is unclear. This CDR3 is built from 13 residues. Germline lookup yields CDR1 MNHNS and CDR2 SASEGT. Deletions cut 5 bases from V and 2 bases from J, with 9 bases between. The CDR3 coding sequence is TGTGCCAGCAGTTCGCTCCTGAACTATGGCTACACCTTC. It codes for CASSSLLNYGYTF.

V is TRBV12-2 and J is TRBJ2-3; TRBD1 is the table's D call and was not checked against the DNA. TRBV12-2 has pseudogene status. The CDR3 runs 14 residues. The chain's CDR3 is CASRKDRPTDTQYF. Written as DNA, the CDR3 is TGTGCAAGTCGCAAGGACAGGCCCACAGATACGCAGTATTTT.

Regarding this clonotype: A read error is possible here, since a much larger clone lies one base away. The gene calls are TRBV11-2 and TRBJ2-2; no clear D. There are 14 residues in the CDR3. The germline V gene encodes CDR1 SGHAT and CDR2 FQNNGV. The CDR3 bases are TGTGCCGGCAGCTTAATTGGCGTTACCGGGGAGCTGTTTTTT. Protein sequence: CAGSLIGVTGELFF.

In this sample, this clonotype turned up many times. The CDR3 protein is CATSDFGNNYGYTF. CDR3 sequence (DNA): TGTGCCACCAGTGATTTTGGAAATAACTATGGCTACACCTTC. The gene calls are TRBV24-1 and TRBJ1-2, with unresolved D. The CDR3 totals 14 residues. V was clipped by 1 base and J by 1 base, with 6 bases between them. From germline, CDR1 is KGHDR and CDR2 SFDVKD.